This T cell receptor beta chain is from a study of cytomegalovirus exposure and HLA in healthy donors. Profiling relied on immunoSEQ multiplex PCR, and the TCRdb table lists in-frame clones only, not all of them. The table records about 310,000 clones, nearly 90% of them present only once. From germline, CDR1 is LNHDA and CDR2 SQIVND (reference sequence). V was trimmed by 0 bases and J by 5 bases, leaving 14 bases between them. There are 16 residues in the CDR3. Note on this clone: Its antigen is still unknown.

General study results and limits: Associated with cytomegalovirus, according to the listing, were approximately 160 TCR beta chains. Clusters of TCRs from the first cohort tended to co-occur in the 120 or so validation repertoires (as a later analysis found).

V usage is TRBV19 and J usage is TRBJ1-5; D ambiguous. Sequenced input: PBMCs. The receptor was isolated from a man aged 30 to 39 in good health and CMV-seronegative. CDR3 sequence: CASSIDYGGWDQPQHF. In DNA form, the CDR3 reads TGTGCCAGTAGTATAGATTACGGCGGGTGGGATCAGCCCCAGCATTTT.